The clone carrying this T cell receptor (beta chain) was detected ten times or more. The antigen is unknown. From germline, CDR1 is WSHSY and CDR2 SAAADI. CDR3 length equals 13 residues. With 1 base removed from V and 3 bases from J, the gap between germline ends came to 6 bases. This sample stems from a study of T cells after yellow fever vaccination. Broader study findings: Post-booster samples contained most primary-vaccination clones (approximately 95% CD4, 88% CD8). A minor fraction of clonotypes spanned both CD4 and CD8 compartments.

Synthesis of TCR cDNA relied on 5'RACE template switching, which attached a universal primer site and UMIs. Using its own MiXCR run on the 5' RACE reads, TCRdb lists one record per CDR3 protein. The sample gives about 69,000 distinct CDR3 sequences, 5% to 6.5% of which show up once; about 2% is in the top ten. The source material was CD4+ T cells sorted from PBMCs, sampled more than 13 days after the first yellow fever vaccination. The sequence was obtained from a man aged 18 to 29 who received the YFV17D yellow fever vaccine. The V gene is TRBV10-2, the J gene TRBJ1-1; D is perhaps TRBD1 (5 bases). The CDR3 region is CASSEWGDTEAFF. The CDR3 region has the DNA TGCGCCAGCAGTGAGTGGGGGGACACTGAAGCTTTCTTT.